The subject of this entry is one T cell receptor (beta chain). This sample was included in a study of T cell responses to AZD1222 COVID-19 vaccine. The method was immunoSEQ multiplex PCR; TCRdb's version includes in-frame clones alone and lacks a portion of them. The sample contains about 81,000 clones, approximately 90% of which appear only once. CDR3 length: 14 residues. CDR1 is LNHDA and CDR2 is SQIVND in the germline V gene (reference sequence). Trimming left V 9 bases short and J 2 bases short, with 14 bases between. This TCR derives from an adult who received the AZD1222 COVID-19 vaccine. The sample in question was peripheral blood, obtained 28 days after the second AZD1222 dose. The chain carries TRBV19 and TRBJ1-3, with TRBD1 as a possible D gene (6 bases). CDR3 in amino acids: CASGRQGTGNTIYF. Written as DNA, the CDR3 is TGTGCCAGCGGGCGGCAGGGGACTGGAAACACCATATATTTT.